The T cell receptor beta chain described here comes from a study of blood T cell repertoires in COVID-19. About the study: Sites in the United States, Italy and Spain provided acute and convalescent COVID-19 samples. In each case, the material was cDNA or gDNA derived from T cells, B-cell-depleted T cells, or PBMCs.

The CDR3 runs 14 residues. From germline, CDR1 is SNHLY and CDR2 FYNNEI. J lost 9 bases, V lost 0 bases, and 7 bases had no gene match. Original processing notes: The assay estimated nucleated cells by amplifying reference gene primers. TCRdb's copy holds only in-frame clones and misses some; the assay was immunoSEQ multiplex PCR. Clone size and V and J calls were adopted from that table, with D and trimming inferred from the DNA. The profile shows around 180,000 clones, approximately 77% of them singletons. Sequencing was done on a sample of peripheral blood. The receptor comes from a woman of 80 years or more with active or convalescent COVID-19. The V and J genes are TRBV2 and TRBJ1-1; TRBD1 matches 7 bases. CDR3 in amino acids: CASSEALLRGKAFF. In DNA, the CDR3 is TGTGCCAGCAGTGAAGCGCTTCTCAGGGGGAAAGCTTTCTTT.